This note documents a single TCR beta chain sequence. No cognate antigen has been identified for it. No qualities accompany the bases; no much larger clone lies one base away. These data belong to a study of technical replicates of blood from four donors (dated by TCRdb to 2016 to 2017). Library construction relied on the immunoSEQ multiplex PCR assay. The table was pulled from immuneACCESS by TCRdb, which kept in-frame rearrangements only. Such tables lose some clones; where checked, under half of the loss comes from unresolved V genes, and the rest has no known cause. Recorded for this sample are around 67,000 clones; approximately 83% of them occurred a single time. In total, the top ten clones hold roughly 5.3% of the sample. The sample taken for sequencing was PBMCs. This clonotype was obtained from a human donor in good health. Some clones in this sample may be carry-over from other donors' samples.

The DNA sequence follows: TGCGCCAGCAGCTTGGGAACAGGATATGGCTACACCTTC. The resulting protein is CASSLGTGYGYTF. The sequence links TRBV5-1 to TRBJ1-2; TRBD1 might be the D gene, on 5 matching bases. CDR1 and CDR2 (SGHRS, YFSETQ) derive from the germline V gene. V is pared back by 0 bases and J by 5 bases, with 8 bases lying between the germline termini. Including cysteine and phenylalanine, the CDR3 has 13 amino acids. The DNA shown is the 39-base CDR3, in frame from base 1.